Presented here are 6 T cell receptor beta chains from one specimen sequenced in a study of T cell changes during pregnancy in multiple sclerosis (dated by TCRdb to between 2019 and 2020). Preparation of the library involved the immunoSEQ multiplex PCR assay. Here the immuneACCESS table is served through TCRdb, limited to in-frame sequences with V and J called. Missing clones are a known gap in these copies; in checked studies unresolved V genes cover under half, and the rest lacks a known reason. The sample table shows over 2,000 clones, and about four fifths are seen once. The ten top clones hold about 40% of the sample. The specimen sequenced was CD4+ T cells from PBMCs (not recorded whether the cells were cultured). The receptors originated from a female patient with multiple sclerosis, enrolled in a pregnancy study. Some clones in this sample may be carry-over from other donors' samples.

V is TRBV5-6 and J is TRBJ2-2; either TRBD1 or TRBD2 may supply D (5 bases each). This CDR3 contains 17 residues. V was shortened by 4 bases and J by 7 bases, with 23 bases between the two germline ends. CDR1 is SGHDT and CDR2 is YYEEEE in the germline V gene. CDR3 protein: CASSLVLVGGFDGELFF. CDR3 nucleotide sequence: TGTGCCAGCAGCCTTGTCTTAGTTGGGGGTTTTGACGGGGAGCTGTTTTTT.

This chain joins TRBV12-1 and TRBJ1-1. TRBV12-1 is reported as a pseudogene. The CDR3 sequence is 14 residues long. CDR3 coding DNA: TGTGCCAGCAGCTTTGGGATCATGAACACTGAAGCTTTCTTT. Protein product: CASSFGIMNTEAFF.

This clone has a handful of counts. J is TRBJ1-2 and V is TRBV5-1; TRBD1 agrees at 9 bases. The CDR3 length is 13 residues. The ends lost 2 bases at V and 6 bases at J; junction bases unmatched: 2. Germline CDR1 and CDR2: SGHRS and YFSETQ. The CDR3 reads CASSFGTGNGYTF. In DNA, the CDR3 is TGCGCCAGCAGCTTTGGGACAGGGAATGGCTACACCTTC.

This rearrangement joins TRBV21-1 to TRBJ2-5; the table gives TRBD2 as D, unverified against the DNA. TRBV21-1 is an annotated pseudogene. The CDR3 length is 15 residues. CDR3: CASSKGAGAGETQYF. The CDR3 bases are TGTGCCAGCAGCAAAGGAGCGGGAGCGGGGGAGACCCAGTACTTC.

The J gene is TRBJ1-4, the V gene TRBV5-6, with TRBD1 as a possible D gene (6 bases). V lost 4 bases and J 7 bases, leaving 14 bases between the germline ends. In germline, CDR1 is SGHDT, CDR2 YYEEEE. The CDR3 has 14 amino acids. The CDR3 region is CASSTPGGLEKLFF. CDR3 nucleotides: TGTGCCAGCAGCACCCCGGGGGGGCTTGAAAAACTGTTTTTT.

The chain uses TRBV6-1 and TRBJ2-7; 13 nucleotides align to TRBD2. The V segment lost 6 bases and the J segment 4 bases; nucleotides outside the gene matches: 3. CDR1 and CDR2 from the germline V gene are MNHNS and SASEGT. This CDR3 contains 14 residues. The DNA of the CDR3 is TGTGCCAGCAGCCCGACTAGCGGGAGGTACGAGCAGTACTTC. Its translation is CASSPTSGRYEQYF.